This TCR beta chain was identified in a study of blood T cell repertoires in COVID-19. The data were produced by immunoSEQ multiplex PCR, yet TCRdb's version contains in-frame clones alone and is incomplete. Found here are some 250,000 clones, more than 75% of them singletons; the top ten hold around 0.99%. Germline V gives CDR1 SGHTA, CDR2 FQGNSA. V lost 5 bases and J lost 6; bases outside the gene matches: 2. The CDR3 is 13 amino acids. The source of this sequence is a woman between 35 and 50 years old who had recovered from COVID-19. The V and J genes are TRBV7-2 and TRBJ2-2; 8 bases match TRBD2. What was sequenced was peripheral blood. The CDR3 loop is CASSPGGAGELFF. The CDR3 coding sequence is TGTGCCAGCAGCCCCGGGGGGGCCGGGGAGCTGTTTTTT.